This T cell receptor (beta chain) was documented in a study of memory CD4+ T cells and cytomegalovirus serostatus. The study's findings and limits: About two fifths of the roughly 150 known CMV-associated TCRbeta sequences appeared in CD4+ memory.

Details on this clone: Its cognate antigen is unknown.

The repertoire was sequenced with immunoSEQ multiplex PCR; TCRdb's copy has only in-frame clones and lacks some. The sample shows over 65,000 clones, 76% of them seen only once. The sort gate was single viable CD3+CD4+CD8-CD45RO+ cells for memory CD4+ T cells. CDR3 length: 17 amino acids. Germline V gene sequence: CDR1 MGHRA, CDR2 YSYEKL. V lost 6 bases and J lost 4, with 24 bases in between. This chain joins TRBV4-1 and TRBJ1-2; the D gene is possibly TRBD1 (5 bases). The TCR sequence derives from an adult in good health and CMV-seropositive. The source material was memory CD4+ T cells from blood. The CDR3: CASRNPITQVQGYGYTF. The DNA for the CDR3 is TGCGCCAGCAGGAACCCAATTACCCAGGTCCAGGGCTATGGCTACACCTTC.